The 6 T cell receptor beta chains presented below share a single source sample, sequenced in a study of blood T cell repertoires in COVID-19. Data came from immunoSEQ multiplex PCR; TCRdb stores just in-frame clones and leaves some out. The table shows some 510,000 clones, with roughly 88% occurring only once. Sequencing was carried out using PBMCs or T cells enriched from blood (not recorded which). Every receptor here comes from a woman aged 40 to 49 who had recovered from COVID-19.

The V call is TRBV19, the J call TRBJ1-2, with TRBD1 identical over 9 bases. Per germline, CDR1 LNHDA and CDR2 SQIVND (reference sequence). The CDR3 spans 12 residues. V was clipped by 8 bases and J by 5 bases; unmatched bases: 3. Here the CDR3 reads CASSDRGYGYTF. CDR3 DNA: TGTGCCAGTTCGGACAGGGGATATGGCTACACCTTC. Full variable domain (rest looked up from reference TRBV19 and TRBJ1-2): DGGITQSPKYLFRKEGQNVTLSCEQNLNHDAMYWYRQDPGQGLRLIYYSQIVNDFQKGDIAEGYSVSREKKESFPLTVTSAQKNPTAFYLCASSDRGYGYTFGSGTRLTVV.

V usage is TRBV7-9 and J usage is TRBJ1-1, with 7 bases fitting TRBD1. Germline trimming cut 11 bases from V and 0 bases from J; bases unmatched to any gene: 12. Germline V CDR1 and CDR2: SEHNR, FQNEAQ (reference sequence). The CDR3 runs 15 residues. CDR3 bases: TGTGCCCTACTCGGACAGGACCCTATGAACACTGAAGCTTTCTTT. Amino acid sequence: CALLGQDPMNTEAFF.

V gene TRBV21-1 combines with J gene TRBJ2-1; TRBD1, as called in the table, went unchecked against the DNA. TRBV21-1 is recorded as a pseudogene. The CDR3 sequence is 16 residues long. CDR3 loop: CASSTPGTGSYNEQFF. The CDR3 bases are TGTGCCAGCAGCACGCCCGGGACAGGGTCCTACAATGAGCAGTTCTTC.

V is TRBV5-1 and J is TRBJ2-1; D possibly corresponds to TRBD1 (5 bases). The germline gives CDR1 SGHRS, CDR2 YFSETQ. This CDR3 has 14 amino acids. V was trimmed by 1 base and J by 5 bases, leaving 10 bases between them. CDR3 protein: CASSLSATDNEQFF. CDR3 DNA: TGCGCCAGCAGCTTGTCGGCGACAGACAATGAGCAGTTCTTC.

The chain joins TRBV3-1 (or the pseudogene TRBV3-2) to TRBJ2-7, with D maybe TRBD2 (6 bases). CDR1 and CDR2 from the germline V gene are LGHDT and YNNKEL (reference sequence). V lost 4 bases to trimming and J lost 3 bases, with 7 bases between them. This CDR3 has 12 residues. This chain's CDR3 is CASSLGGYEQYF. DNA for the CDR3: TGTGCCAGCAGCCTGGGGGGCTACGAGCAGTACTTC.

J is TRBJ2-2 and V is TRBV7-6, with 11 bases identical to TRBD2. The CDR3 is 18 amino acids. CDR1 and CDR2 from the germline V gene are SGHVS and FNYEAQ. Unmatched junction bases numbered 12, after V lost 5 bases and J lost 4 bases. CDR3 sequence reads: CASSLIAGGPSGTGELFF. The CDR3 DNA is TGTGCCAGCAGCCTAATAGCGGGAGGGCCCTCAGGCACCGGGGAGCTGTTTTTT.